The 16 T cell receptor beta chains below were found in one sample sequenced in a study of blood T cell repertoires in COVID-19. The protocol was immunoSEQ multiplex PCR, while the TCRdb copy is restricted to in-frame clones and leaves out a portion. Of about 71,000 clones in the sample, approximately 90% were seen once. Sample: peripheral blood. All receptors derive from a woman between 18 and 29 years old with acute or convalescent COVID-19.

This clone was seen only once. The rearrangement uses TRBV5-4 and TRBJ2-5; D perhaps matches TRBD1 (8 bases). From germline, CDR1 is SGHNT and CDR2 YYREEE (reference sequence). Trimming stripped 9 bases from V and 3 bases from J, with 27 bases between. The CDR3 has 17 amino acids. CDR3 loop: CATKWGGPGGPEETQYF. The DNA for the CDR3 is TGTGCCACCAAATGGGGGGGACCAGGGGGCCCGGAAGAGACCCAGTACTTC.

The gene calls are TRBV15 and TRBJ2-1, with 11 bases matching TRBD2. The germline gives CDR1 LNHNV, CDR2 YYDKDF (reference sequence). This CDR3 has 17 amino acids. J was trimmed by 0 bases and V by 6 bases; bases with no gene match: 7. Here the CDR3 DNA reads TGTGCCACCAGAGGACTAGCGGGTTTAAGCTCCTACAATGAGCAGTTCTTC. Its translation is CATRGLAGLSSYNEQFF. The entire variable domain, with the rest obtained from reference TRBV15 and TRBJ2-1, is as follows: DAMVIQNPRYQVTQFGKPVTLSCSQTLNHNVMYWYQQKSSQAPKLLFHYYDKDFNNEADTPDNFQSRRPNTSFCFLDIRSPGLGDTAMYLCATRGLAGLSSYNEQFFGPGTRLTVL.

This clone has just one count. The chain employs TRBV6-5 and TRBJ2-7; D uncertain. Germline-derived CDR1 and CDR2 are MNHEY and SVGAGI. The CDR3 consists of 15 residues. The V end was cut by 9 bases, the J end by 0 bases, with 18 bases between. The CDR3 region is CASRTARQSSYEQYF. For the CDR3, the DNA is TGTGCCAGTCGTACCGCCAGGCAGAGCTCCTACGAGCAGTACTTC.

The chain joins TRBV5-1 to TRBJ1-1; no firm D call. The CDR3 extends over 15 amino acids. Deletions cut 1 base from V and 0 bases from J, with 10 bases between. CDR1 is SGHRS and CDR2 is YFSETQ in the germline V gene. CDR3 residues: CASSLPGGMNTEAFF. The CDR3 DNA sequence: TGCGCCAGCAGCTTGCCTGGAGGGATGAACACTGAAGCTTTCTTT.

The V call is TRBV5-4, the J call TRBJ2-1; 12 bases align to TRBD2. The J segment lost 5 bases and the V segment lost 1 base, leaving 1 base of the junction unmatched. The CDR3 covers 15 residues. In germline, CDR1 is SGHNT, CDR2 YYREEE (reference sequence). This CDR3 reads CASSLRLAGDNEQFF. The CDR3 nucleotides read TGTGCCAGCAGCTTGCGACTAGCGGGGGACAATGAGCAGTTCTTC.

The chain links TRBV7-2 to TRBJ1-2; TRBD1 is a possible D gene (6 bases). CDR1 and CDR2 (germline): SGHTA, FQGNSA. V dropped 1 base and J dropped 6 bases, with 9 bases sitting between them. This CDR3 comprises 13 residues. DNA of the CDR3: TGTGCCAGCAGCTTAGACCGACAGGATGGCTACACCTTC. As protein: CASSLDRQDGYTF.

This clone occurred once. CDR3 region: CASSLGLAGYQETQYF. The DNA of the CDR3 is TGTGCCAGCAGCTTGGGACTAGCGGGGTATCAAGAGACCCAGTACTTC. J is TRBJ2-5 and V is TRBV5-5; 11 bases line up with TRBD2. V was clipped by 0 bases and J by 2 bases; unmatched bases: 3. CDR3 size: 16 residues. Germline loops: CDR1 SGHKS, CDR2 YYEKEE (reference sequence).

V usage is TRBV7-2 and J usage is TRBJ2-2, with D possibly matching TRBD1 (5 bases). The germline V gene has CDR1 SGHTA and CDR2 FQGNSA. V was cut by 7 bases and J by 7 bases, with 19 bases left in between. CDR3 length: 15 residues. For the CDR3, the DNA is TGTGCCAGCACCCCTGGACACCGGACGGGCGGGGAGCTGTTTTTT. The encoded protein is CASTPGHRTGGELFF.

V is TRBV12-5 and J is TRBJ1-1, with no clear D. The V and J ends lost 6 bases and 0 bases respectively, with 5 bases between them. Germline values: CDR1 LGHNT, CDR2 FRNRAP. This CDR3 has 12 residues. The CDR3 bases are TGTGCTAGTGGATTCGTGAACACTGAAGCTTTCTTT. Protein sequence: CASGFVNTEAFF.

The chain combines TRBV12-3 or TRBV12-4 with TRBJ2-7; no reliable D call. The CDR3 is made up of 13 amino acids. The ends were cut back, 3 bases at V and 3 bases at J, with 9 bases in the middle. CDR3 bases: TGTGCCAGCAGTTTTAGGCAGGACTACGAGCAGTACTTC. Translated, it gives CASSFRQDYEQYF.

The rearrangement uses TRBV28 and TRBJ2-1; 14 bases align to TRBD2. CDR3 length equals 17 residues. With V trimmed by 5 bases and J by 10 bases, 13 bases remained unmatched. CDR1 is MDHEN and CDR2 is SYDVKM in the germline V gene. The CDR3 DNA sequence: TGTGCCAGCAGTCCAAACGGACTAGCGGGGGGCTGGGGAGAGCAGTTCTTC. It encodes CASSPNGLAGGWGEQFF.

The table lists this clone with a count of one. V and J are TRBV30 and TRBJ1-1, with 10 bases fitting TRBD1. After removal of 4 bases from V and 6 bases from J, the junction contained 5 bases not matched to a gene. CDR1 and CDR2 from the germline V gene are GTSNPN and SVGIG (reference sequence). The CDR3 consists of 13 residues. CDR3 loop: CAWMDRGISEAFF. CDR3 sequence (DNA): TGTGCCTGGATGGACAGGGGGATATCTGAAGCTTTCTTT. Full variable domain (missing parts from reference TRBV30 and TRBJ1-1): SQTIHQWPATLVQPVGSPLSLECTVEGTSNPNLYWYRQAAGRGLQLLFYSVGIGQISSEVPQNLSASRPQDRQFILSSKKLLLSDSGFYLCAWMDRGISEAFFGQGTRLTVV.

The rearrangement uses TRBV30 and TRBJ1-1; D not certain. CDR1 GTSNPN and CDR2 SVGIG come from the germline V gene (reference sequence). Between the trimmed V and J ends, which lost 3 bases and 1 base, there was a span of 9 bases. The CDR3 totals 13 residues. Written as DNA, the CDR3 is TGTGCCTGGAGCTTCAGTGAGAACACTGAAGCTTTCTTT. This sequence encodes CAWSFSENTEAFF.

This CDR3 reads CASSLAALAGYEGTGELFF. The DNA for the CDR3 is TGCGCCAGCAGCTTGGCCGCACTAGCGGGATACGAGGGCACCGGGGAGCTGTTTTTT. J is TRBJ2-2 and V is TRBV5-1, with TRBD2 matching 10 bases. Trimming cost V 0 bases and J 4 bases; bases outside gene matches: 12. There are 19 residues in the CDR3. Germline CDR1 SGHRS, CDR2 YFSETQ.

The chain combines TRBV4-2 with TRBJ1-5; TRBD1 matches 8 bases. The CDR3 has 15 residues. CDR1 LGHNA and CDR2 YNFKEQ come from the germline V gene. Germline trimming cut 3 bases from V and 4 bases from J; bases unmatched to any gene: 5. Here the CDR3 DNA reads TGTGCCAGCAGCCAGACTACAGGGGGGAATCAGCCCCAGCATTTT. It encodes CASSQTTGGNQPQHF.

The chain recombines TRBV7-2 with TRBJ2-3, with no clear D. V gave up 5 bases and J gave up 2 bases, with 5 bases separating them. CDR1 and CDR2 (germline): SGHTA, FQGNSA. This CDR3 has 12 residues. CDR3 sequence: CASSPVTDTQYF. The CDR3 DNA sequence: TGTGCCAGCAGCCCGGTCACAGATACGCAGTATTTT.